A selection of T cell receptor beta chains follows, all from one sample in a study of T cells in Graves' hyperthyroidism and ophthalmopathy. MiXCR, run by TCRdb on the multiplex PCR reads, gives a single entry per CDR3 protein. The sample includes 300,000 to 350,000 distinct CDR3 sequences, roughly 23% seen only once; the top ten take 50%. Sequencing input: blood. The source is a woman in her forties or fifties with Graves' hyperthyroidism. Each CDR3 is given with its conserved first and last residue. Each record gives: V gene, J gene, D gene, clone size, CDR3 protein, CDR3 DNA. The D gene is left open where the match is weak. Not every row has a clone size; where given, it reads once, few, many or a size class.

v_call: TRBV6-1
j_call: TRBJ2-1
d_call: TRBD2
clone_size: .
cdr3_aa: CARALAGGLGGSSYNEQLF
cdr3_nt: TGTGCCAGAGCTTTAGCGGGGGGATTGGGGGGAAGCTCCTACAATGAGCAGCTCTTC

v_call: TRBV2
j_call: TRBJ1-3
d_call: .
clone_size: few
cdr3_aa: CATRGAGNTIYF
cdr3_nt: TGTGCCACCAGGGGTGCTGGAAACACCATATATTTT

v_call: TRBV30
j_call: TRBJ2-2
d_call: TRBD2
clone_size: many
cdr3_aa: CAWSPGGTGELFF
cdr3_nt: TGTGCCTGGAGTCCGGGAGGCACCGGGGAGCTGTTTTTT

v_call: TRBV29-1
j_call: TRBJ2-7
d_call: TRBD1
clone_size: .
cdr3_aa: CSVLRDRSYEQYF
cdr3_nt: TGCAGCGTGCTCCGGGACAGGTCCTACGAGCAGTACTTC

v_call: TRBV12-5
j_call: TRBJ2-7
d_call: TRBD2
clone_size: .
cdr3_aa: CASGTKPLGLAGGYEQYF
cdr3_nt: TGTGCTAGTGGAACCAAACCACTAGGGCTAGCGGGAGGGTACGAGCAGTACTTC

v_call: TRBV6-2/TRBV6-3
j_call: TRBJ2-2
d_call: .
clone_size: once
cdr3_aa: CASSEQSANTGELFF
cdr3_nt: TGTGCCAGCAGTGAACAGAGCGCGAACACCGGGGAGCTGTTTTTT

v_call: TRBV11-2
j_call: TRBJ1-1
d_call: .
clone_size: .
cdr3_aa: CASSDSLVAEAFF
cdr3_nt: TGTGCCAGCAGCGATTCCCTCGTAGCTGAAGCTTTCTTT

v_call: TRBV7-9
j_call: TRBJ1-1
d_call: .
clone_size: .
cdr3_aa: CASSPRDGKTNTEAFF
cdr3_nt: TGTGCCAGCAGCCCTAGGGACGGAAAGACGAACACTGAAGCTTTCTTT

v_call: TRBV12-3/TRBV12-4
j_call: TRBJ2-2
d_call: TRBD2
clone_size: .
cdr3_aa: CASSLLGGSTGELFF
cdr3_nt: TGTGCCAGCAGTTTATTGGGGGGGAGCACCGGGGAGCTGTTTTTT

v_call: TRBV20-1
j_call: TRBJ2-2
d_call: TRBD2
clone_size: .
cdr3_aa: CSASTGGSGGELFF
cdr3_nt: TGCAGTGCTAGTACCGGCGGGAGTGGCGGGGAGCTGTTTTTT

v_call: TRBV28
j_call: TRBJ1-4
d_call: TRBD1
clone_size: .
cdr3_aa: CASRPHPGTGAEKLFF
cdr3_nt: TGTGCCAGCAGACCTCACCCCGGGACAGGGGCCGAAAAACTGTTTTTT

v_call: TRBV14
j_call: TRBJ2-7
d_call: .
clone_size: .
cdr3_aa: CASSQDLLAQYF
cdr3_nt: TGTGCCAGCAGCCAAGATCTGCTAGCGCAGTACTTC

v_call: TRBV9
j_call: TRBJ1-1
d_call: .
clone_size: many
cdr3_aa: CASSVAMNTEAFF
cdr3_nt: TGTGCCAGCAGCGTAGCGATGAACACTGAAGCTTTCTTT

v_call: TRBV12-5
j_call: TRBJ2-5
d_call: TRBD1
clone_size: many
cdr3_aa: CASGLWDSQQETQYF
cdr3_nt: TGTGCTAGTGGTTTGTGGGACAGTCAACAAGAGACCCAGTACTTC

v_call: TRBV29-1
j_call: TRBJ1-4
d_call: .
clone_size: few
cdr3_aa: CSVDAGAGHEKLFF
cdr3_nt: TGCAGCGTCGACGCAGGGGCTGGGCATGAAAAACTGTTTTTT

v_call: TRBV6-5
j_call: TRBJ1-2
d_call: .
clone_size: many
cdr3_aa: CASSYSAGLNYGYTF
cdr3_nt: TGTGCCAGCAGTTACTCGGCGGGGTTAAACTATGGCTACACCTTC

v_call: TRBV3-1
j_call: TRBJ2-2
d_call: .
clone_size: many
cdr3_aa: CASSQDKVTRITGELFF
cdr3_nt: TGTGCCAGCAGCCAAGATAAAGTGACTCGTATCACCGGGGAGCTGTTTTTT

v_call: TRBV29-1
j_call: TRBJ2-1
d_call: .
clone_size: .
cdr3_aa: CSVVGGGSYNEQFF
cdr3_nt: TGCAGCGTTGTGGGGGGCGGCTCCTACAATGAGCAGTTCTTC

v_call: TRBV11-2
j_call: TRBJ1-2
d_call: TRBD1
clone_size: .
cdr3_aa: CASSAGGGPYGYTF
cdr3_nt: TGTGCCAGCAGCGCCGGAGGGGGCCCCTATGGCTACACCTTC

v_call: TRBV11-1
j_call: TRBJ1-1
d_call: .
clone_size: .
cdr3_aa: CASSSGGGGAEAFF
cdr3_nt: TGTGCCAGCAGTTCCGGTGGGGGGGGCGCTGAAGCTTTCTTT

v_call: TRBV7-9
j_call: TRBJ2-5
d_call: .
clone_size: .
cdr3_aa: CASSLGSAQETQYF
cdr3_nt: TGTGCCAGCAGCTTAGGTAGCGCCCAAGAGACCCAGTACTTC

v_call: TRBV28
j_call: TRBJ1-1
d_call: TRBD1
clone_size: many
cdr3_aa: CASRPGGQNTEAFF
cdr3_nt: TGTGCCAGCAGACCAGGGGGCCAGAACACTGAAGCTTTCTTT

v_call: TRBV3-1
j_call: TRBJ2-3
d_call: TRBD2
clone_size: .
cdr3_aa: CASSQWAAGGVRSSTDTQYF
cdr3_nt: TGTGCCAGCAGCCAATGGGCAGCGGGGGGAGTGCGTTCTAGCACAGATACGCAGTATTTT

v_call: TRBV3-1
j_call: TRBJ2-1
d_call: TRBD2
clone_size: many
cdr3_aa: CASSQGLAGGSEQFF
cdr3_nt: TGTGCCAGCAGCCAGGGACTAGCGGGAGGGAGTGAGCAGTTCTTC

v_call: TRBV3-1
j_call: TRBJ2-1
d_call: TRBD2
clone_size: many
cdr3_aa: CASSQGSSGRNEQFF
cdr3_nt: TGTGCCAGCAGCCAGGGGTCTAGCGGGAGAAATGAGCAGTTCTTC

v_call: TRBV6-1
j_call: TRBJ1-2
d_call: .
clone_size: .
cdr3_aa: CASSPSGTYGYTF
cdr3_nt: TGTGCCAGCAGCCCGAGTGGAACCTATGGCTACACCTTC

v_call: TRBV7-9
j_call: TRBJ2-1
d_call: .
clone_size: .
cdr3_aa: CASSLEVRSYNEQFF
cdr3_nt: TGTGCCAGCAGCTTAGAAGTTCGCTCCTACAATGAGCAGTTCTTC

v_call: TRBV20-1
j_call: TRBJ2-1
d_call: .
clone_size: .
cdr3_aa: CSAVSPGAGNNEQFF
cdr3_nt: TGCAGTGCTGTCTCACCGGGGGCGGGGAACAATGAGCAGTTCTTC

v_call: TRBV19
j_call: TRBJ1-2
d_call: .
clone_size: .
cdr3_aa: CASSTTANNPYGYTF
cdr3_nt: TGTGCCAGTAGTACGACAGCGAATAACCCCTATGGCTACACCTTC

v_call: TRBV10-2
j_call: TRBJ1-1
d_call: .
clone_size: few
cdr3_aa: CASSAGATEAFF
cdr3_nt: TGCGCCAGCTCGGCAGGGGCCACTGAAGCTTTCTTT

v_call: TRBV14
j_call: TRBJ1-1
d_call: TRBD1
clone_size: .
cdr3_aa: CASSKIRQGANAFF
cdr3_nt: TGTGCCAGCAGCAAAATACGACAGGGGGCGAATGCTTTCTTT

v_call: TRBV29-1
j_call: TRBJ2-1
d_call: .
clone_size: .
cdr3_aa: CSVDNGYNEQFF
cdr3_nt: TGCAGCGTTGATAACGGGTACAATGAGCAGTTCTTC

v_call: TRBV5-1
j_call: TRBJ2-1
d_call: TRBD2
clone_size: .
cdr3_aa: CASSSPGTSGNEQFF
cdr3_nt: TGTGCCAGCAGCTCCCCCGGGACTAGCGGCAATGAGCAGTTCTTC

v_call: TRBV10-3
j_call: TRBJ2-2
d_call: TRBD1
clone_size: few
cdr3_aa: CAISGSGGDGELFF
cdr3_nt: TGTGCCATCAGCGGTTCAGGGGGCGACGGGGAGCTGTTTTTT

v_call: TRBV24-1
j_call: TRBJ2-5
d_call: TRBD2
clone_size: many
cdr3_aa: CATSDPLAGGGETQYF
cdr3_nt: TGTGCCACCAGTGACCCCCTAGCGGGAGGGGGGGAGACCCAGTACTTC

v_call: TRBV6-1
j_call: TRBJ2-2
d_call: .
clone_size: .
cdr3_aa: CASSEARRGHPTGELFF
cdr3_nt: TGTGCCAGCAGTGAAGCCCGCAGGGGCCACCCCACCGGGGAGCTGTTTTTT

v_call: TRBV24-1
j_call: TRBJ2-3
d_call: .
clone_size: many
cdr3_aa: CATSTFSGSTDTQYF
cdr3_nt: TGTGCCACCAGTACCTTTAGCGGAAGCACAGATACGCAGTATTTT